The entry that follows covers one T cell receptor beta chain sequence. Antigen specificity is unknown. This sample is part of a study of naive and memory T cell subsets. Findings and caveats of the study: Naive repertoires, especially CD8, held a few larger clonotypes, possibly memory cells re-expressing CD45RA. RNA-based TCR counts may shift with T cell activation and differentiation.

The beta constant-region primer was an equimolar mix of two oligonucleotides covering TRBC1 and TRBC2. The ligated cDNA underwent four PCR rounds using SP2 and nested alpha and beta constant-region primers. TCRdb analysed the UMI-ligation and nested PCR reads with MiXCR anew, one entry per CDR3 protein. The table includes approximately 140,000 distinct CDR3 sequences, approximately 24% detected once. The germline CDR1 and CDR2 sequences are MNHEY and SVGAGI. V shed 0 bases and J 7 bases; nucleotides not matched to a gene: 8. CDR3 size: 16 residues. What was sequenced was naive CD4+ T cells from blood. The gene calls are TRBV6-5 and TRBJ2-3; 9 bases align to TRBD2. This sequence was found in a human donor in good health. CDR3 in amino acids: CASSYSTSGGRYTQYF. The DNA of the CDR3 is TGTGCCAGCAGTTACTCGACTAGCGGTGGGCGGTATACGCAGTATTTT.